This T cell receptor (beta chain) was found in a study of blood T cells in healthy people across ages. Primers used in a second PCR of about 7 to 11 cycles were a sample-barcoded 5' primer and a J-beta primer mix. A 12-random-nucleotide template-switch adaptor tagged each cDNA molecule. One entry per CDR3 protein, called by TCRdb with MiXCR from the 5' RACE reads. Among about 1.7 million distinct CDR3 sequences, over 25% were seen once, and the ten largest hold around 7.7%. The V segment lost 5 bases and the J segment 4 bases; nucleotides outside the gene matches: 9. The CDR3 has 15 residues. In germline, CDR1 is MNHEY, CDR2 SMNVEV (reference sequence).

This chain connects TRBV27 to TRBJ1-2, with 8 positions matching TRBD1. The TCR sequence derives from a woman younger than 45 in good health. The sequencing sample was made of blood. The CDR3 loop is CASSKELTGAYGYTF. The CDR3 nucleotides read TGTGCCAGCAGTAAAGAACTGACAGGGGCCTATGGCTACACCTTC.